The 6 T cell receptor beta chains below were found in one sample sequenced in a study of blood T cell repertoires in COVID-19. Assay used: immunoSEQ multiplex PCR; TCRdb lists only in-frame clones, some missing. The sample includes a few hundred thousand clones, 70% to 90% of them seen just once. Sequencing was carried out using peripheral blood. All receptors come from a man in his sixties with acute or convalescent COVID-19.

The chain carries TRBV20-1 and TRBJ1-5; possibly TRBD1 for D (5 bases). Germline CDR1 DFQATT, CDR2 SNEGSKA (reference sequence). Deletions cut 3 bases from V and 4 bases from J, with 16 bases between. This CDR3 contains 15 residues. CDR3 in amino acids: CSASGDGHLNQPQHF. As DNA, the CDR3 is TGCAGTGCTAGTGGGGATGGACACCTTAATCAGCCCCAGCATTTT.

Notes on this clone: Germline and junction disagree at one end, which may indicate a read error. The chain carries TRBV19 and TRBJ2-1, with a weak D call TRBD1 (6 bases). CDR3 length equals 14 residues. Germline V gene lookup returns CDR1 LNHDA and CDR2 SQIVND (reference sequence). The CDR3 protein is CASSIGQGIGGAIF. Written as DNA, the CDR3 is TGTGCCAGTAGTATAGGGCAGGGGATTGGGGGCGCGATCTTC.

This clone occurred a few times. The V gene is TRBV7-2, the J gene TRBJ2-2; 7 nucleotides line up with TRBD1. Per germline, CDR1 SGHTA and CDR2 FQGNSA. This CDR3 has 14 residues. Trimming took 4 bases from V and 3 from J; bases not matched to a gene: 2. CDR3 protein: CASSYTGDTGELFF. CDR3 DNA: TGTGCCAGCAGCTACACAGGGGACACCGGGGAGCTGTTTTTT.

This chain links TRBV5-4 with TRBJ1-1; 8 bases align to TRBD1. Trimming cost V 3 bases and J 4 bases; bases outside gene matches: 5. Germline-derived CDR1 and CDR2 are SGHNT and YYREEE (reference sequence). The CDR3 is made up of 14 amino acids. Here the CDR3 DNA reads TGTGCCAGCAGCTCCGGACAGGGATCCACTGAAGCTTTCTTT. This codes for CASSSGQGSTEAFF.

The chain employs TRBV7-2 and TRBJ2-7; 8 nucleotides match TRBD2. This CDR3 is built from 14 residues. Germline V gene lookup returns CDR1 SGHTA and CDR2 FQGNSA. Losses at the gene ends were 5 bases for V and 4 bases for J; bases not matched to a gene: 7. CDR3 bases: TGTGCCAGCAGCCAGCGGGGGAGGAGGTACGAGCAGTACTTC. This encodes CASSQRGRRYEQYF.

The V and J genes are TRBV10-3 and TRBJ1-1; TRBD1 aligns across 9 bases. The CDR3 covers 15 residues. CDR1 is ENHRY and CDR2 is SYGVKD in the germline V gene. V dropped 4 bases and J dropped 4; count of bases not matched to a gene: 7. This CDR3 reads CAISGWDRVATEAFF. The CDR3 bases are TGTGCCATCAGTGGATGGGACAGGGTCGCCACTGAAGCTTTCTTT.